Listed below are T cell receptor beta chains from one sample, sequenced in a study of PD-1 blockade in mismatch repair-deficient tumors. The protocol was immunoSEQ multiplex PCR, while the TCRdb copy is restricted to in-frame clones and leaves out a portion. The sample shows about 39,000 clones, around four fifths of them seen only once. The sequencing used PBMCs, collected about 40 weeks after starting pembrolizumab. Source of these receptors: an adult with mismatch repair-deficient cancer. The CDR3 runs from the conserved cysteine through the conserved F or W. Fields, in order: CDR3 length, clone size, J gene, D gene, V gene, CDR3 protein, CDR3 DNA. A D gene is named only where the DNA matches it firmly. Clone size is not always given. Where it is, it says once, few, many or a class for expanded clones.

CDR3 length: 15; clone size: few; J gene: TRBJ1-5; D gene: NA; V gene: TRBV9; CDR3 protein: CASSATQGSNQPQHF; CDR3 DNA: TGTGCCAGCAGCGCGACTCAGGGTAGCAATCAGCCCCAGCATTTT
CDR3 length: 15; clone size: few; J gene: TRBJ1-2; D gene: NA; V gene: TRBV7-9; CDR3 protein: CASSLSGANNYGYTF; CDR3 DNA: TGTGCCAGCAGCTTATCAGGGGCCAACAACTATGGCTACACCTTC
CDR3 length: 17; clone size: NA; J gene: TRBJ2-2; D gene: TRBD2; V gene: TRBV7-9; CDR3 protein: CASRTGLAGGNTGELFF; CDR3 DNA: TGTGCCAGCAGAACCGGACTAGCGGGAGGAAACACCGGGGAGCTGTTTTTT
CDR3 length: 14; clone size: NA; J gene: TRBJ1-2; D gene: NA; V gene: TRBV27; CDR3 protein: CASSFGQFNYGYTF; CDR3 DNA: TGTGCCAGCAGTTTCGGACAGTTTAACTATGGCTACACCTTC
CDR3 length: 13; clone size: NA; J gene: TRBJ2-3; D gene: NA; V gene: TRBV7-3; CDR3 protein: CASGQGMGDTQYF; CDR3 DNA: TGTGCCAGCGGGCAGGGGATGGGAGATACGCAGTATTTT
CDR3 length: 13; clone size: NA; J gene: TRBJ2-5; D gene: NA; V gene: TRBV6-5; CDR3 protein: CASSYLADETQYF; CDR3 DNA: TGTGCCAGCAGTTACTTGGCGGATGAGACCCAGTACTTC
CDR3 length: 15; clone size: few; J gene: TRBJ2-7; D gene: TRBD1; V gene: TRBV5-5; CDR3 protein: CASSLVQGSPYEQYF; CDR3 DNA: TGTGCCAGCAGCTTGGTACAGGGGTCCCCCTACGAGCAGTACTTC
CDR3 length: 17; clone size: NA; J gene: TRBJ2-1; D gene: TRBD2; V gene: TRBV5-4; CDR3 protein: CASSLDGLAGIHNEQFF; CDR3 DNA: TGTGCCAGCAGCTTAGATGGACTAGCTGGCATCCACAATGAGCAGTTCTTC
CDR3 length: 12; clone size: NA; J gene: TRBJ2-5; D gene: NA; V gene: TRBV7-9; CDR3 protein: CALGAGEETQYF; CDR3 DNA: TGTGCCCTCGGAGCAGGGGAAGAGACCCAGTACTTC
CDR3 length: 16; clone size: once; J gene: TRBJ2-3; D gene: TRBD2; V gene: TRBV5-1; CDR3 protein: CASSSGLAGGRDTQYF; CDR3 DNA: TGCGCCAGCAGCTCCGGACTAGCGGGAGGAAGGGATACGCAGTATTTT
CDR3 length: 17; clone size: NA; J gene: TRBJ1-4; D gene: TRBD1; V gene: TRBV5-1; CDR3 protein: CASSFGPQGTANEKLFF; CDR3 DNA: TGCGCCAGCAGCTTCGGGCCGCAGGGGACAGCTAATGAAAAACTGTTTTTT
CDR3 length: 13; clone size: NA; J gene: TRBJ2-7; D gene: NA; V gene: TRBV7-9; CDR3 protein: CATQGVGPYEQYF; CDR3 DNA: TGTGCCACACAAGGAGTCGGTCCCTACGAGCAGTACTTC
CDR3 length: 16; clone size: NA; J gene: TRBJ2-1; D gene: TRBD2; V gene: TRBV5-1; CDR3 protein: CASSFSGTSSYNEQFF; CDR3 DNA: TGCGCCAGCAGCTTCAGCGGGACGAGCTCCTACAATGAGCAGTTCTTC
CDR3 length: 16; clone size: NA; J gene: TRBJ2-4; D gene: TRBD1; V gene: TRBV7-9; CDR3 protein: CASSSQGALAKNIQYF; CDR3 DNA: TGTGCCAGCAGCTCACAGGGGGCCCTAGCCAAAAACATTCAGTACTTC
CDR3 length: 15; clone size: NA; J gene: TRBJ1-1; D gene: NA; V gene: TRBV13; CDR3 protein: CASSLSITGKGRAFF; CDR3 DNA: TGTGCCAGCAGCTTAAGTATCACAGGGAAAGGTCGGGCTTTCTTT
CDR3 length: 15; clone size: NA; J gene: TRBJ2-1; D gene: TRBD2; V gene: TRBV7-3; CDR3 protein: CASSLGGTRRNEQFF; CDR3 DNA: TGTGCCAGCAGCCTAGGAGGGACTAGACGCAATGAGCAGTTCTTC
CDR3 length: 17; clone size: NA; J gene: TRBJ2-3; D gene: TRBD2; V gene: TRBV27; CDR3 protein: CASTFGISGRRADTQYF; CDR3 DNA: TGTGCCAGCACATTCGGGATTAGCGGGAGGAGAGCAGATACGCAGTATTTT
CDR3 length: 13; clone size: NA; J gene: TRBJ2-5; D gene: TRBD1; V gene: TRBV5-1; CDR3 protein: CASDRGAQETQYF; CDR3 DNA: TGCGCCAGCGACAGGGGTGCCCAAGAGACCCAGTACTTC
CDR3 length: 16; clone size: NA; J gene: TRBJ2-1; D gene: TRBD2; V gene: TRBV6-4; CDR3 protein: CASSDSAGGSYNEQFF; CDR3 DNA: TGTGCCAGCAGTGATTCTGCGGGAGGGTCCTACAATGAGCAGTTCTTC
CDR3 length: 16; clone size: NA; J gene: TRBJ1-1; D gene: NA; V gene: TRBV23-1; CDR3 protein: CASSQTRDTPNPEAFF; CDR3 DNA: TGCGCCAGCAGTCAAACCAGGGACACCCCGAACCCTGAAGCTTTCTTT
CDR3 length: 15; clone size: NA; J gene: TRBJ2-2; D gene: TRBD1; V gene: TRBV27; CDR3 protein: CASSHHRGNTGELFF; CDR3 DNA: TGTGCCAGCAGTCATCACAGGGGGAACACCGGGGAGCTGTTTTTT
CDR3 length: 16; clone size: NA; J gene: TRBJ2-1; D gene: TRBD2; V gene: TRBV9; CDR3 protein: CASSVGTSGAYNEQFF; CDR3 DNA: TGTGCCAGCAGCGTAGGTACTAGCGGGGCGTACAATGAGCAGTTCTTC
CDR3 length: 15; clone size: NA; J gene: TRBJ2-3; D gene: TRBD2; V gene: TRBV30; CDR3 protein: CACLAGLVPADTQYF; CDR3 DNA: TGTGCCTGTCTAGCGGGACTTGTCCCGGCAGATACGCAGTATTTT
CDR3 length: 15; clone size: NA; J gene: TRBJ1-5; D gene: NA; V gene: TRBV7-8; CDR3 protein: CASSRQSIDNQPQHF; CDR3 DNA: TGTGCCAGCAGCCGACAGAGCATCGACAATCAGCCCCAGCATTTT
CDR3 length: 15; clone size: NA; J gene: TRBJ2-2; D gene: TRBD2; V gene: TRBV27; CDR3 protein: CASTPTSGRAGELFF; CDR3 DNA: TGTGCCAGCACCCCGACTAGCGGGAGGGCCGGGGAGCTGTTTTTT
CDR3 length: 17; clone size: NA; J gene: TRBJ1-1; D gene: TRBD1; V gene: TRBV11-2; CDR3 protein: CASSLGPGQGMNTEAFF; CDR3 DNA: TGTGCCAGCAGCTTAGGCCCCGGACAGGGGATGAACACTGAAGCTTTCTTT
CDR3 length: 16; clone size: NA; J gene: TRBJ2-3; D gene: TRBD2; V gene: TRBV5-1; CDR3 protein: CASSSIPGGDGDTQYF; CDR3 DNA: TGCGCCAGCAGCTCGATTCCGGGGGGGGATGGAGATACGCAGTATTTT
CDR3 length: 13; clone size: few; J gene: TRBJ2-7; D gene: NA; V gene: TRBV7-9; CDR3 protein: CASSLYSSYEQYF; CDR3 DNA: TGTGCCAGCAGCTTATACAGCTCCTACGAGCAGTACTTC
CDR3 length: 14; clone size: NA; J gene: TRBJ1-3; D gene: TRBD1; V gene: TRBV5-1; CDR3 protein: CASSQGALGNTIYF; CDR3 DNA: TGCGCCAGCAGCCAGGGGGCGCTTGGAAACACCATATATTTT
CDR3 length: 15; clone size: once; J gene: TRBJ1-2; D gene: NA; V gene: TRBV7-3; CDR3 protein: CASSPTGGSLKGYTF; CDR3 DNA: TGTGCCAGCAGCCCGACCGGAGGCAGTTTGAAAGGCTACACCTTC
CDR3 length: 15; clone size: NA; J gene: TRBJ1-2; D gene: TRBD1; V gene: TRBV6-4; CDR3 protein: CASSADRGSNYGYTF; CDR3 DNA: TGTGCCAGCAGTGCTGACAGGGGGTCGAACTATGGCTACACCTTC
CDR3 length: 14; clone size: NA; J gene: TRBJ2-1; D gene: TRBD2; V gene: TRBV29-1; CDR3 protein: CSVAGTSLYNEQFF; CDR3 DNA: TGCAGCGTGGCCGGGACTAGCCTCTACAATGAGCAGTTCTTC
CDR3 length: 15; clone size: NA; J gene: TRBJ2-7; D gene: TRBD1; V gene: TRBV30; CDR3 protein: CAWSARDRLTYEQYF; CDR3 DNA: TGTGCCTGGAGTGCCCGGGACAGATTAACCTACGAGCAGTACTTC
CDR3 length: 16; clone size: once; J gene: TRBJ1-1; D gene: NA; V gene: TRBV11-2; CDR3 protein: CASSRPGSGLNTEAFF; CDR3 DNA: TGTGCCAGCAGCCGACCGGGTTCGGGATTGAACACTGAAGCTTTCTTT
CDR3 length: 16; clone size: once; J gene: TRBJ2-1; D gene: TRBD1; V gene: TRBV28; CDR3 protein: CASSLLGTGDYNEQFF; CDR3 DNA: TGTGCCAGCAGTTTATTGGGGACAGGGGACTACAATGAGCAGTTCTTC
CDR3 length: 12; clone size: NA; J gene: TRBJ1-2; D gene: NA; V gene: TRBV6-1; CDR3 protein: CASRTGIYGYTF; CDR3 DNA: TGTGCCAGCAGAACAGGGATCTATGGCTACACCTTC
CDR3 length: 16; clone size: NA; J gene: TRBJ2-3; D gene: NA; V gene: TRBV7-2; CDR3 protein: CASSPYLGLQGDTQYF; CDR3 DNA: TGTGCCAGCAGCCCCTACTTGGGCCTCCAAGGCGATACGCAGTATTTT
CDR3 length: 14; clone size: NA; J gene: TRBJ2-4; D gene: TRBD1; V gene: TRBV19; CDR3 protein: CASRARTGPNIQYF; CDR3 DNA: TGTGCCAGTAGAGCGCGGACAGGGCCAAACATTCAGTACTTC
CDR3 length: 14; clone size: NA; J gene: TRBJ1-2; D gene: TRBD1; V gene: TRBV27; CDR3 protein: CASKRQGNNYGYTF; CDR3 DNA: TGTGCCAGCAAAAGACAGGGGAACAACTATGGCTACACCTTC
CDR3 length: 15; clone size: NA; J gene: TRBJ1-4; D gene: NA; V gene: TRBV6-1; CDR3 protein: CASSEATGLWEKLFF; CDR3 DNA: TGTGCCAGCAGTGAAGCCACAGGGTTATGGGAAAAACTGTTTTTT
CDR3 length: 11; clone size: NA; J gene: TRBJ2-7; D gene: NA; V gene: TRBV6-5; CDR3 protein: CASRGLYEQYF; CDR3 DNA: TGTGCCAGCAGGGGGCTGTACGAGCAGTACTTC
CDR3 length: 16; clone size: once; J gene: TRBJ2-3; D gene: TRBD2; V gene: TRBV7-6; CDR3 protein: CASSPQGSGRTDTQYF; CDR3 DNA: TGTGCCAGCAGCCCCCAGGGTAGCGGGAGAACAGATACGCAGTATTTT
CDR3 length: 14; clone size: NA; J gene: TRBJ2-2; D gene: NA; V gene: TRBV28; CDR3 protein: CASKPLVNTGELFF; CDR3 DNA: TGTGCCAGCAAACCACTAGTGAACACCGGGGAGCTGTTTTTT
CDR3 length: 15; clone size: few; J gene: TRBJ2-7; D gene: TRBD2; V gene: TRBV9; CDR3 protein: CASSVSREHSYEQYF; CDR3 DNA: TGTGCCAGCAGCGTATCGCGGGAGCACTCCTACGAGCAGTACTTC
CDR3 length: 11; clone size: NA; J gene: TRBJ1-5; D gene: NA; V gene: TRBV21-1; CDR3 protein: CASSKPGSQHF; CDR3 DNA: TGTGCCAGCAGCAAACCGGGGTCCCAGCATTTT
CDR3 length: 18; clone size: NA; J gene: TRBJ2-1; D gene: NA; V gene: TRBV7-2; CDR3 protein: CASSLEELGLRGGGEQFF; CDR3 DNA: TGTGCCAGCAGCTTAGAGGAGCTGGGACTAAGAGGGGGAGGTGAGCAGTTCTTC
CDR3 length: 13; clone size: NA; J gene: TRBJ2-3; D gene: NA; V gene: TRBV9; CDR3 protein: CASNKDRSDTQYF; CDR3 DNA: TGTGCCAGCAACAAAGACAGATCAGATACGCAGTATTTT
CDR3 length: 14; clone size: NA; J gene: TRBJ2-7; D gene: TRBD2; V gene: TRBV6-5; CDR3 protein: CASGTTGGTYEQYF; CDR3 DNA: TGTGCCAGCGGTACGACGGGGGGTACCTACGAGCAGTACTTC
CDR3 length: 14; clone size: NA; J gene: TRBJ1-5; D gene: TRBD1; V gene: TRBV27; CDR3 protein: CASSFQGANQPQHF; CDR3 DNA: TGTGCCAGCAGTTTTCAGGGGGCTAATCAGCCCCAGCATTTT
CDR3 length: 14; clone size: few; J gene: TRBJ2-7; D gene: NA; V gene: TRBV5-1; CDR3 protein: CASSLGRGSYEQYF; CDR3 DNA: TGCGCCAGCAGCTTGGGTCGGGGGTCCTACGAGCAGTACTTC
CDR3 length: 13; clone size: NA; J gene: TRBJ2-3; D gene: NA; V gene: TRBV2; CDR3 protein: CASSEEGADTQYF; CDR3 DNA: TGTGCCAGCTCCGAAGAAGGGGCAGATACGCAGTATTTT
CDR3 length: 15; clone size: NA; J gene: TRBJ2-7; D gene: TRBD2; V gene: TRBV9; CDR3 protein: CASSALAGGSDEQYF; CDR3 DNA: TGTGCCAGCAGCGCGCTAGCGGGAGGATCAGACGAGCAGTACTTC
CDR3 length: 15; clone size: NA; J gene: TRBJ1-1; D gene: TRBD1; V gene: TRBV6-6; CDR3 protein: CASRGQGARDTEAFF; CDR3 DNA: TGTGCCAGCAGGGGTCAGGGGGCTAGGGACACTGAAGCTTTCTTT